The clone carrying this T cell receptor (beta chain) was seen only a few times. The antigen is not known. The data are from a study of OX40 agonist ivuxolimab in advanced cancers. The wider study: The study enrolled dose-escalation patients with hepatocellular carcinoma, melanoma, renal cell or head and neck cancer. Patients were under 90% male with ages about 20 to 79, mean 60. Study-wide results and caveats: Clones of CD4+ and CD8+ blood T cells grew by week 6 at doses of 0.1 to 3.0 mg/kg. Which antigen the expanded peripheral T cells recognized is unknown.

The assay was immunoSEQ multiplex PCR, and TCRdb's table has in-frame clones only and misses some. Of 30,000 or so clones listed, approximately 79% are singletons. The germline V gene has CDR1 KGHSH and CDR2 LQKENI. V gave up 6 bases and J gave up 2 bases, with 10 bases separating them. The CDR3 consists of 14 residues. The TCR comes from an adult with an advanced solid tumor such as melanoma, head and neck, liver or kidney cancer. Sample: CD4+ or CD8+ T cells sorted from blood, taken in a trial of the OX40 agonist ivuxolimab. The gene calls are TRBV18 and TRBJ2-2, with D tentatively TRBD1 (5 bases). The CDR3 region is CASSLTVNTGELFF. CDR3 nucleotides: TGTGCCAGCTCCTTGACAGTTAACACCGGGGAGCTGTTTTTT. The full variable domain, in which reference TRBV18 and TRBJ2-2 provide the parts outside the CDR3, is NAGVMQNPRHLVRRRGQEARLRCSPMKGHSHVYWYRQLPEEGLKFMVYLQKENIIDESGMPKERFSAEFPKEGPSILRIQQVVRGDSAAYFCASSLTVNTGELFFGEGSRLTVL.